A selection of T cell receptor beta chains follows, all from one sample in a study of blood T cells in healthy people across ages. Via MiXCR, TCRdb re-called the 5' RACE reads, giving one row per CDR3 protein. The profile shows 500,000 to 700,000 distinct CDR3 sequences, 25% to 35% of them singletons. The source material was blood. All receptors derive from an elderly woman in good health. Each CDR3 is given with its conserved first and last residue. Each record gives: V gene, J gene, D gene, clone size, CDR3 DNA, CDR3 protein. The D gene is left open where the match is weak. Size tells how often a clone was seen (once, few, many) or the class of an expanded clone, and some rows leave it out.

TRBV6-1,TRBJ1-1,TRBD1,few,TGTGCCACCCGTGGGACAGTGAACACTGAAGCTTTCTTT,CATRGTVNTEAFF
TRBV7-2,TRBJ2-7,TRBD2,NA,TGTGCCAGCAGCACGACTAGCGGGACCACCTACGAGCAGTACTTC,CASSTTSGTTYEQYF
TRBV4-3,TRBJ2-1,TRBD2,many,TGCGCCAGCAGCCAAGATCCGGTTTTGGGCGGGGGTGTCAATGAGCAGTTCTTC,CASSQDPVLGGGVNEQFF
TRBV20-1,TRBJ2-7,TRBD2,NA,TGCAGTGCTAGAGAAGTCCTAGCGGGGGGCCAGTACTTC,CSAREVLAGGQYF
TRBV6-1,TRBJ1-5,NA,many,TGTGCCAGCAGCCGTGGAGGTATTTCTGTTAGCAATCAGCCCCAGCATTTT,CASSRGGISVSNQPQHF
TRBV19,TRBJ1-2,TRBD1,NA,TGTGCCAGTGATACAGGGGGCTATGGCTACACCTTC,CASDTGGYGYTF
TRBV19,TRBJ2-7,NA,once,TGTGCCAGTAGTATCCGGTGGGGGAGGACTGTCTACGAGCAGTACTTC,CASSIRWGRTVYEQYF
TRBV7-6,TRBJ1-6,NA,few,TGTGCCAGCAGCCCCCTCGGCAGTCGATATAATTCACCCCTCCACTTT,CASSPLGSRYNSPLHF
TRBV9,TRBJ2-2,NA,many,TGTGCCAGCAGCGTAGGAACGGGCCCAGGAAGCGGGGAGCTGTTTTTT,CASSVGTGPGSGELFF
TRBV7-9,TRBJ1-1,NA,NA,TGTGCCAGCAGCTTAGCGGGCTTCAGGGGCACTGAAGCTTTCTTT,CASSLAGFRGTEAFF
TRBV5-5,TRBJ2-3,NA,NA,TGTGCCAGCAGCTTGACAGCTTCCGATACGCAGTATTTT,CASSLTASDTQYF
TRBV6-2/TRBV6-3,TRBJ2-7,NA,NA,TGTGCCAGCACCCTACGGGGCTACACCTACGAGCAGTACTTC,CASTLRGYTYEQYF
TRBV20-1,TRBJ2-7,NA,NA,TGCAGTGCTAGATTAGTGGGAGGTCTAAGCTCCTACGAGCAGTACTTC,CSARLVGGLSSYEQYF
TRBV5-4,TRBJ1-2,TRBD1,few,TGTGCCAGCAGCTTGGGTGCCCCGGGACAGTCATATGGCTACACCTTC,CASSLGAPGQSYGYTF
TRBV9,TRBJ2-1,NA,many,TGTGCCAGCCGACGTGGCAATGAGCAGTTCTTC,CASRRGNEQFF
TRBV4-3,TRBJ1-2,TRBD1,NA,TGCGCCAGCAGCCAAGCTAGCACGACAGGGAACTATGGCTACACCTTC,CASSQASTTGNYGYTF
TRBV20-1,TRBJ2-2,NA,NA,TGCAGTGCTAGAGCCGGGGGTTCCACCGGGGAGCTGTTTTTT,CSARAGGSTGELFF
TRBV5-1,TRBJ2-1,TRBD2,many,TGCGCCAGCAGCGTAGGAGCGGGGAGCTCCTACAATGAGCAGTTCTTC,CASSVGAGSSYNEQFF
TRBV29-1,TRBJ2-2,TRBD1,few,TGCAGCGTTGAAGGCGTTGGACAGGGCCACACCGGGGAGCTGTTTTTT,CSVEGVGQGHTGELFF
TRBV27,TRBJ1-5,NA,NA,TGTGCCAGCAGTTTATTCGGGGGGCGAGGGTATAGCAATCAGCCCCAGCATTTT,CASSLFGGRGYSNQPQHF
TRBV15,TRBJ1-1,NA,many,TGTGCCACCAGCAGAGATAGGGGAACTGAAGCTTTCTTT,CATSRDRGTEAFF
TRBV6-2/TRBV6-3,TRBJ1-5,NA,NA,TGTGCCAGCAGTTCGACAGCTCTAAATCAGCCCCAGCATTTT,CASSSTALNQPQHF
TRBV5-1,TRBJ2-4,NA,many,TGCGCCAGCAGCGAGGGTTCGATCAACATTCAGTACTTC,CASSEGSINIQYF
TRBV7-2,TRBJ2-1,TRBD1,NA,TGTGTCAGCAGCACCCGGACAGGGGGAGGATCCGAGCAGTTCTTC,CVSSTRTGGGSEQFF
TRBV29-1,TRBJ2-4,NA,many,TGCAGCGTTGAGGACCTAGCCAAAAACATTCAGTACTTC,CSVEDLAKNIQYF
TRBV12-3/TRBV12-4,TRBJ1-6,NA,NA,TGTGCCAGCAGTTTTCTGGGGGGCCAGAATTCACCCCTCCACTTT,CASSFLGGQNSPLHF
TRBV6-6,TRBJ2-5,TRBD2,once,TGTGCCAGCAGTCGACGACTAGCGGGGGGATCTGATGAGCAGTACTTC,CASSRRLAGGSDEQYF
TRBV5-1,TRBJ2-7,NA,many,TGTGCCAGCAGTGTAGGACACTACGAGCAGTACTTC,CASSVGHYEQYF
TRBV30,TRBJ2-3,TRBD2,many,TGTGCCTGGAGTGGATGGGGGGGATCCCGAACAGATACGCAGTATTTT,CAWSGWGGSRTDTQYF
TRBV28,TRBJ2-1,TRBD2,many,TGTGCCAGCATCCGGCCCGGGACTAGCAGGGGAGAGCAGTTCTTC,CASIRPGTSRGEQFF
TRBV6-6,TRBJ2-7,TRBD1,NA,TGTGCCAGCAGTTGCCCGGGACAGGGAAACTACGAGCAGTACTTC,CASSCPGQGNYEQYF
TRBV28,TRBJ2-1,NA,few,TGTGCCAGCAGTTTATCGGGACACTCCTCGGATGAGCAGTTCTTC,CASSLSGHSSDEQFF
TRBV12-3/TRBV12-4,TRBJ1-2,TRBD1,NA,TGTGCCAGCAGGCTAAGACAGGGGGCGGGCTATGGCTACACCTTC,CASRLRQGAGYGYTF
TRBV15,TRBJ1-5,NA,many,TGTGCCACCAGCGGCCCTGGGCGACAGCCCCAGCATTTT,CATSGPGRQPQHF
TRBV10-3,TRBJ2-7,TRBD2,many,TGTGCCATCAGTGAGTCGCGAGCGGGGGGCGGGTACGAGCAGTACTTC,CAISESRAGGGYEQYF
TRBV20-1,TRBJ2-3,NA,NA,TGCAGTGCTAGAGAGCCTAGCGGCACAGATACGCAGTATTTT,CSAREPSGTDTQYF
TRBV10-1,TRBJ2-7,TRBD2,NA,TGCGCCAGCAGTGTGGGACGGGAGGGCCTCTTCGAGCAGTACTTC,CASSVGREGLFEQYF
TRBV5-6,TRBJ2-7,NA,many,TGTGCCAGCAGCTTGAGGGGGGCTGCCTACGAGCAGTACTTC,CASSLRGAAYEQYF
TRBV6-1,TRBJ2-1,TRBD1,NA,TGTGCCAGCAGTGTACCGGGACAGGGGGTTGGTGAGCAGTTCTTC,CASSVPGQGVGEQFF
TRBV7-8,TRBJ2-3,TRBD1,few,TGTGCCAGCAGTTTGGGGCCGGGGACAGGGGGTCCCACAGATACGCAGTATTTT,CASSLGPGTGGPTDTQYF
TRBV25-1,TRBJ2-5,NA,many,TGTGCCAGCGAACAGGGACCGCGAGGGCCCCAGTACTTC,CASEQGPRGPQYF
TRBV7-8,TRBJ2-3,NA,many,TGTGCCAGCAGCTTAGAGTTCGGCAGGGTGGGGACAGATACGCAGTATTTT,CASSLEFGRVGTDTQYF
TRBV7-2,TRBJ1-2,NA,few,TGTGCCAGCAGACTCTCAGGGGACTATGGCTACACCTTC,CASRLSGDYGYTF